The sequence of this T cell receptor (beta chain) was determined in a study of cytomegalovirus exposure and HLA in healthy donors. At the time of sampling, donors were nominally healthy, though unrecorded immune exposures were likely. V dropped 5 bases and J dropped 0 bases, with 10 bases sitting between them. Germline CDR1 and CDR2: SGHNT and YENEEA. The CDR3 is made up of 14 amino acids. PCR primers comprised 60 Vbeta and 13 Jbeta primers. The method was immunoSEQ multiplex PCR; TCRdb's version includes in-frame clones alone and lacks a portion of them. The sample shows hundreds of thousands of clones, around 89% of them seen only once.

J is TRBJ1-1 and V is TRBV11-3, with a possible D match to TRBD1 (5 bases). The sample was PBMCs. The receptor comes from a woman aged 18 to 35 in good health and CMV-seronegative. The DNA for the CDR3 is TGTGCCAGCAGCGTGACAGAGTTGAACACTGAAGCTTTCTTT. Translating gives CASSVTELNTEAFF. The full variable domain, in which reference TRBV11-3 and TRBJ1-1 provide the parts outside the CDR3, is EAGVVQSPRYKIIEKKQPVAFWCNPISGHNTLYWYLQNLGQGPELLIRYENEEAVDDSQLPKDRFSAERLKGVDSTLKIQPAELGDSAVYLCASSVTELNTEAFFGQGTRLTVV.